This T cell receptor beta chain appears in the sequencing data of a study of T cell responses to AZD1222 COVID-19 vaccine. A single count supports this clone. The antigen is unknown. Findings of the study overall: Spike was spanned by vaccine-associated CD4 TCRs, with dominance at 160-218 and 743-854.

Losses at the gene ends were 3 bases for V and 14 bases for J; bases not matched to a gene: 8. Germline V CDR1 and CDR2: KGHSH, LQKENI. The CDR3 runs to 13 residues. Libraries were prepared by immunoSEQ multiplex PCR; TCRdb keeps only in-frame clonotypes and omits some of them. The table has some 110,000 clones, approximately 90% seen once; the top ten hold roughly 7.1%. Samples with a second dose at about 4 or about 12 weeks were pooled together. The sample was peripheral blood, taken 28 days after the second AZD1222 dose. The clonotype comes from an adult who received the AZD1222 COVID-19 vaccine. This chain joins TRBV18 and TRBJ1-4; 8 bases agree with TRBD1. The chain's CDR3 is CASSPSGTGKLFF. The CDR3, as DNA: TGTGCCAGCTCACCGTCCGGGACAGGAAAGCTGTTTTTT.